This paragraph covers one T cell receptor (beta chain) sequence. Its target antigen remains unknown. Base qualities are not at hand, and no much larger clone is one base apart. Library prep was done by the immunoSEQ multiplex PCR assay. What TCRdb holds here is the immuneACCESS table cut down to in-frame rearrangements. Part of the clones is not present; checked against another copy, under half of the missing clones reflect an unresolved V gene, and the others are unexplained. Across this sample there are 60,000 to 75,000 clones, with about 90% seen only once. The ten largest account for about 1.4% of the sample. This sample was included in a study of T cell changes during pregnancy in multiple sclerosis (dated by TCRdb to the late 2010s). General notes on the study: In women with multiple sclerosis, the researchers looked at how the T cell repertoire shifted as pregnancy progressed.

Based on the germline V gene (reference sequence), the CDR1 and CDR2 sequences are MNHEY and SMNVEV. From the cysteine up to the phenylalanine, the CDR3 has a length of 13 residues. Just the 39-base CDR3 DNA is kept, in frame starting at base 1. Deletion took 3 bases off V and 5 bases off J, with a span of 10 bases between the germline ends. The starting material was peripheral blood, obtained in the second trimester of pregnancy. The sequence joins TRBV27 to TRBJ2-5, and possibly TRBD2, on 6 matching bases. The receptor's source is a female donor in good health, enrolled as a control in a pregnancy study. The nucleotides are TGTGCCAGCAGTTTTTCTAGCGAGGAGACCCAGTACTTC. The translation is CASSFSSEETQYF.